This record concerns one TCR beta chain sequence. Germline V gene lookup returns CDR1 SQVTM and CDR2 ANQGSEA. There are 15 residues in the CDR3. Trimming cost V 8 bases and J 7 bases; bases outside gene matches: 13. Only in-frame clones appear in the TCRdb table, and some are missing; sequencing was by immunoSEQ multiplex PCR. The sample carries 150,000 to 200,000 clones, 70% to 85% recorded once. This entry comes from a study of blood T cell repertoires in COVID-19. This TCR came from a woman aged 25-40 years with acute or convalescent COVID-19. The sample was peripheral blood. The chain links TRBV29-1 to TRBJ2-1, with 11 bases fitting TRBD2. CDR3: CSSRGRSGGANEQFF. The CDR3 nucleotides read TGCAGCTCCCGTGGACGTAGCGGGGGGGCAAATGAGCAGTTCTTC.